Presented here are 17 T cell receptor beta chains from one specimen sequenced in a study of control samples from healthy donors and cancer patients. TCRdb keeps only in-frame clones here, not all; method: immunoSEQ multiplex PCR. The data show 150,000 to 180,000 clones, with just under 95% seen just once and around 6.2% held by the top ten. The material sequenced was blood. Every receptor here comes from a man aged 35-49 years in good health.

The CDR3 DNA follows: TGTGCCAGCAGCCCCAGGGGGAGCCCTGAGCAGTACTTC. Translating gives CASSPRGSPEQYF. This chain connects TRBV7-7 to TRBJ2-7; TRBD1 aligns across 7 bases. Per germline, CDR1 SSHAT and CDR2 FNYEAQ (reference sequence). V shed 5 bases, J shed 7 bases, and the junction held 8 bases outside the gene matches. CDR3 length: 13 residues. The variable domain in full, completed from reference TRBV7-7 and TRBJ2-7, reads GAGVSQSPRYKVTKRGQDVTLRCDPISSHATLYWYQQALGQGPEFLTYFNYEAQPDKSGLPSDRFSAERPEGSISTLTIQRTEQRDSAMYRCASSPRGSPEQYFGPGTRLTVT.

The J gene is TRBJ2-1, the V gene TRBV30; the D is unclear. Per the germline V gene, CDR1 is GTSNPN and CDR2 is SVGIG (reference sequence). This CDR3 contains 12 residues. Trimming took off 0 bases at V and 5 bases at J, with 5 bases between the two ends. The chain's CDR3 is CAWSVANNEQFF. The CDR3 region has the DNA TGTGCCTGGAGTGTAGCCAACAATGAGCAGTTCTTC.

This clone was recorded only once. The chain links TRBV5-5 to TRBJ2-5, with 7 bases matching TRBD1. Germline trimming cut 0 bases from V and 3 bases from J; bases unmatched to any gene: 8. CDR3 length: 16 amino acids. Germline V lookup: CDR1 SGHKS, CDR2 YYEKEE (reference sequence). This CDR3 reads CASSLGSGTEKETQYF. The CDR3 nucleotides read TGTGCCAGCAGCTTGGGATCCGGGACAGAAAAAGAGACCCAGTACTTC.

The chain joins TRBV19 to TRBJ2-5, with D unclear. The CDR3 runs 11 residues. Germline CDR1 reads LNHDA; CDR2 reads SQIVND (reference sequence). V was cut by 10 bases and J by 1 base, with 7 bases left in between. The CDR3 nucleotides read TGTGCCACCAAATTCCAAGAGACCCAGTACTTC. Its translation: CATKFQETQYF. The full variable domain, rest sourced from reference TRBV19 and TRBJ2-5, is DGGITQSPKYLFRKEGQNVTLSCEQNLNHDAMYWYRQDPGQGLRLIYYSQIVNDFQKGDIAEGYSVSREKKESFPLTVTSAQKNPTAFYLCATKFQETQYFGPGTRLLVL.

The rearrangement uses TRBV5-5 and TRBJ1-1; TRBD1 might be the D (5 bases). This CDR3 is 17 amino acids long. Germline V gene data show CDR1 as SGHKS and CDR2 as YYEKEE (reference sequence). The ends were cut back, 2 bases at V and 2 bases at J, with 19 bases in the middle. Here the CDR3 DNA reads TGTGCCAGCAGCTTCGCACCGGGGCGAGGGGCCAACACTGAAGCTTTCTTT. It is translated as CASSFAPGRGANTEAFF.

The V and J genes are TRBV6-1 and TRBJ1-2; D is possibly TRBD1 (5 bases). Germline lookup yields CDR1 MNHNS and CDR2 SASEGT. V lost 2 bases and J 8 bases, leaving 21 bases between the germline ends. This CDR3 spans 16 amino acids. CDR3 protein: CASSESAGHPWRGYTF. The DNA of the CDR3 is TGTGCCAGCAGTGAAAGTGCGGGGCACCCCTGGAGGGGCTACACCTTC.

J is TRBJ1-3 and V is TRBV27, with unresolved D. This CDR3 contains 12 residues. CDR1 MNHEY and CDR2 SMNVEV come from the germline V gene (reference sequence). The CDR3 region is CAAIGKLDTIYF. The CDR3 coding sequence is TGTGCGGCTATCGGAAAATTGGACACCATATATTTT.

This clone has a single count. The V gene is TRBV5-5, the J gene TRBJ1-5; D is perhaps TRBD1 (5 bases). From germline, CDR1 is SGHKS and CDR2 YYEKEE (reference sequence). This CDR3 has 14 residues. The V end lost 1 base, the J end lost 10 bases, and 15 bases lay between the germline ends. CDR3 sequence (DNA): TGTGCCAGCAGCTTGACGCCAGGGAAAGAACCCCAGCATTTT. This codes for CASSLTPGKEPQHF.

This rearrangement joins TRBV21-1 to TRBJ1-2; the D call in the table, TRBD1, was not verified against the DNA. TRBV21-1 is flagged as a pseudogene. The CDR3 consists of 17 residues. The CDR3 loop reads CASSKALRTGTNYGYTF. For the CDR3, the DNA is TGTGCCAGCAGCAAAGCGCTCAGGACAGGCACTAACTATGGCTACACCTTC.

J is TRBJ1-5 and V is TRBV2; D unresolved. The CDR3 runs 15 residues. Per the germline V gene, CDR1 is SNHLY and CDR2 is FYNNEI. V was clipped by 5 bases and J by 0 bases, with 11 bases between them. The CDR3 nucleotides read TGTGCCAGCAGTTTCGACGGATATAGCAATCAGCCCCAGCATTTT. It codes for CASSFDGYSNQPQHF.

This clone is judged medium-sized. The chain employs TRBV28 and TRBJ1-1, with 7 bases identical to TRBD1. The CDR3 runs to 14 residues. J lost 4 bases, V lost 5 bases, and 7 bases had no gene match. Germline values: CDR1 MDHEN, CDR2 SYDVKM. CDR3 loop: CASSPQGRATEAFF. CDR3 sequence (DNA): TGTGCCAGCAGTCCACAGGGGAGGGCCACTGAAGCTTTCTTT.

The chain carries TRBV12-5 and TRBJ2-5; 7 bases align to TRBD1. V trimming: 1 base; J trimming: 5 bases; junction bases outside the gene matches: 7. The CDR3 extends over 15 amino acids. CDR1 is LGHNT, CDR2 FRNRAP, per germline. The CDR3 nucleotides read TGTGCTAGTGGTTTGGGACAGGGAGTGTGGGAGACCCAGTACTTC. Amino acid sequence: CASGLGQGVWETQYF.

The V gene is TRBV19, the J gene TRBJ1-1, with 7 bases lining up with TRBD1. Germline CDR1 reads LNHDA; CDR2 reads SQIVND (reference sequence). The ends lost 7 bases at V and 0 bases at J; junction bases unmatched: 8. The CDR3 extends over 15 amino acids. CDR3 protein: CASTPDRRMNTEAFF. CDR3 in DNA: TGTGCCAGTACCCCGGACAGGCGGATGAACACTGAAGCTTTCTTT.

V and J are TRBV3-1 (or the pseudogene TRBV3-2) and TRBJ2-7; perhaps D is TRBD1 or TRBD2 (5 bases each). The length of the CDR3 is 18 residues. V was trimmed by 0 bases and J by 6 bases, leaving 24 bases between them. Germline V CDR1 and CDR2: LGHDT, YNNKEL (reference sequence). The CDR3 region is CASSQERDRASRRSEQYF. In DNA form, the CDR3 reads TGTGCCAGCAGCCAAGAACGGGACCGGGCCTCAAGGAGGTCCGAGCAGTACTTC.

The gene calls are TRBV19 and TRBJ1-4; 7 bases line up with TRBD1. The CDR3 is 15 residues long. J lost 3 bases, V lost 6 bases, and 7 bases had no gene match. Germline CDR1 and CDR2: LNHDA and SQIVND (reference sequence). The CDR3 loop is CASRITGAANEKLFF. The CDR3 DNA sequence: TGTGCCAGTAGGATTACAGGGGCCGCTAATGAAAAACTGTTTTTT.

V and J are TRBV3-1 (or the pseudogene TRBV3-2) and TRBJ1-5; 7 nucleotides line up with TRBD1. With V trimmed by 7 bases and J by 1 base, 31 bases remained unmatched. This CDR3 has 23 amino acids. CDR1 and CDR2 from the germline V gene are LGHDT and YNNKEL (reference sequence). CDR3 amino acids: CASTLDDRGGVAGGLGSNQPQHF. As DNA, the CDR3 is TGTGCCAGCACCCTCGACGACCGGGGGGGGGTGGCAGGGGGATTAGGGAGCAATCAGCCCCAGCATTTT.

V is TRBV10-3 and J is TRBJ1-2; D is unresolved. Trimming took 3 bases from V and 3 from J, leaving 17 bases between them. The CDR3 runs 16 residues. Germline V gives CDR1 ENHRY, CDR2 SYGVKD. As DNA, the CDR3 is TGTGCCATCAGTGATTTGAAGACCGCTGGGGACTATGGCTACACCTTC. Translating gives CAISDLKTAGDYGYTF.